The entry that follows covers one T cell receptor beta chain sequence. It lacks a known antigen. Per-base qualities were not stored, and no clone one base away is much larger. The same CDR3 also results from other DNA sequences found in this sample. The sample originates from a study of cytomegalovirus exposure and HLA in healthy donors (dated by TCRdb to about 2017). About the full investigation: An earlier analysis of several hundred of the donors reported 250 to 300 Gb of sequence data and around 120 million unique TCR beta sequences obtained from around 170 million T cells. The study aimed to test whether cataloging public T cell receptors could reveal signatures of past pathogen exposure. Typing coverage differed by locus: A, B, C, DRB1 and DQB1 were typed in roughly 620-640 donors, DQA1 in roughly 500, DPA1 in 606, and DPB1 in 400 to 490. High-throughput TCR immunosequencing, statistical association of individual TCRs with disease status, and machine learning were combined to predict cytomegalovirus infection status. An earlier analysis of around 580 of the donors used high-throughput TCR beta sequencing to judge whether each TCR beta V gene segment behaved as functional or pseudogenic. Class I and class II HLA loci were covered by the typing at four-digit resolution. Using immunosequencing, the study profiled T cell repertoires from approximately 700 subjects and related those repertoires to cytomegalovirus serostatus. Rather than drawing on any new phenotypic data, the later analysis identified candidate immune exposures from TCR beta sequences and the way those sequences occurred across donors. Of the 398 genotyped donors, around 81% fell in the genetic ancestry cluster associated with self-reported Caucasian donors. In a later analysis, previously published TCR beta repertoires from 600 to 850 donors were re-analyzed and high-resolution HLA genotyping was added so that TCR occurrence patterns could be studied. Every discovery cohort repertoire had been produced on one sequencing platform. Across some 400 genotyped donors of the cohort, an average of 235,054 unique TCR beta nucleotide sequences per donor were sequenced, and around 19% of those sequences were non-productive. A later genetic analysis took genome-wide SNP genotypes for about three fifths of the 666 donors and used that subset as a discovery cohort. About 280 gigabases of sequencing data and tens of millions of unique TCR sequences made up an early release that covered fewer than 650 HLA-typed donors. Donor age, sex, ethnicity and CMV serostatus were collected together with the repertoire data. Along with the approximately 670-subject first cohort, a separate validation cohort of about 110 different subjects was used. Several DR-DQ haplotypes were handled as single units for association and clustering because linkage in the cohort was strong.

Library preparation was by the immunoSEQ multiplex PCR assay. A mixture of 60 forward primers for TCR Vbeta segments and 13 reverse primers for TCR Jbeta segments was used in the multiplex PCR. The CDR3 region of rearranged TCR beta genes was amplified from genomic DNA by a multiplex PCR assay. The amplified TCR beta libraries were sequenced on the Illumina HiSeq System as 87-base-pair reads. From the authors' description of their analysis: A later analysis counted approximately 84 million unique TCR beta chains across the 650 to 800 repertoires, and roughly 11 million of these chains were shared by at least two donors. To remove PCR and sequencing errors, raw reads were error-corrected and collapsed into unique sequences using a nearest-neighbor algorithm that merged closely related sequences. Alignment of CDR3 sequences to IMGT reference sequences was used to assign V, D and J gene segments. For a sequence to be retained, at least a six-nucleotide match to both a V gene segment and a J gene segment was required. A rearrangement was called productive if the CDR3 had no stop codons and remained in frame with V and J, and every other rearrangement was called non-productive. Following IMGT convention, CDR3 was defined as the stretch from the second conserved V-encoded cysteine to the conserved J-encoded phenylalanine. The earlier analysis of fewer than 700 of the donors excluded sequences that lacked an unambiguous match to a single V gene segment. An earlier analysis of around 600 of the donors classified V segments as functional when productive rearrangements were above 56.7% and as segregating when the standard deviation between donors was above 5%. A statistical classification framework was built to diagnose cytomegalovirus status from the catalog of TCR beta chain sequences. V and J gene assignment, in a later analysis, came from comparing TCR nucleotide sequences with IMGT/GENE-DB human TR gene sequences. In a later analysis, CDR3 sequences and most-parsimonious VDJ recombination scenarios were assigned using the TCRdist pipeline. In a later analysis, each TCR beta chain was defined by its CDR3 amino acid sequence together with its V-gene family, and reads without a unique V-gene family were excluded. As a way to deal with suspected cross-contamination and a sequencing artifact, a later analysis dropped 640 or so nucleotide sequences that were highly shared and had low generation probability. A later analysis calculated a clonal expansion index for each public chain from normalized within-repertoire ranks of inferred template counts. In a later analysis, generation probabilities were computed with a VDJ recombination model fitted to out-of-frame rearrangements, and the resulting probabilities were checked against IGoR. Hypergeometric tests were used in a later analysis to score TCR-TCR, TCR-HLA and TCR-CMV co-occurrence, with a repertoire-size bias correction applied to the TCR pairs. In a later analysis, false discovery rates were estimated by permuting HLA or CMV assignments 20 times. In a later analysis, co-occurring TCRs were grouped using DBSCAN, with TCRdist sequence similarity added in when clustering inside HLA-allele-positive subsets. Repertoires with fewer than 30,000 or more than 120,000 public chains, plus five repertoires with anomalous nucleotide sharing, were excluded from co-occurrence clustering. The table comes from immuneACCESS by way of TCRdb, which keeps in-frame sequences with V and J called. Part of the clones is missing from these tables; in studies checked, under half for an unresolved V gene and the rest for unknown reasons. The DNA was the basis for D and trimming; V, J and clone size are from that table. Here the sample has 99,000 or so clones; around 78% occur a single time. The ten biggest clones cover around 5.3% of the sample.

In total, 666 healthy bone marrow donors made up the cohort. Cohort members were all nominally healthy when sampled, although unrecorded immune exposures were likely present. The donor tested CMV seronegative and was one of the 352 seronegative cohort members. Every donor gave a peripheral blood sample, and the peripheral blood mononuclear cells from that sample were used for TCR beta sequencing. The Qiagen DNeasy Blood Extraction Kit was used to extract genomic DNA from the blood cell samples. Taken from cysteine to phenylalanine, the CDR3 has 13 residues. The sequence is cut down to CDR3 DNA, 39 bases in frame from base 1. A distance of 8 bases separates the germline ends of V and J, which lose 0 bases and 4 bases respectively. According to the germline V gene (reference sequence), CDR1 reads SGHNT and CDR2 reads YYREEE. The paper's findings and limits, for the study overall: A later genetic analysis reported fewer N-insertions in productive TCRs among donors in an Asian-associated ancestry cluster than the 666-donor mean. HLA typing was unavailable for some donors at each locus, so association tests used only the typed subset. An association between a missense DCLRE1C variant and V-gene and J-gene trimming of TCR beta chains was found in a later genetic analysis and replicated in an independent cohort. A later analysis reported that several top co-occurrence clusters appeared linked to parvovirus B19, influenza, CMV and Epstein-Barr virus. The only immune exposure information available for the cohort was CMV serostatus. Compared with equally common non-associated chains, HLA-associated TCR beta chains in a later analysis were more clonally expanded and had lower generation probabilities. Some 16 rarely observed V segments, including chromosome 9 orphons, were excluded from the earlier analysis of just under 600 of the donors because counts were too low. It was suggested by the authors that the approach could potentially be generalized to other disease states and immunological phenotypes. Most TCR sequences were observed very rarely across donors, whereas some public TCRs were present in many individuals. Correlated functional status among segregating V segments might reflect linkage disequilibrium, but an unknown experimental factor could not be ruled out. In both the original and validation cohorts, the classifier was reported to diagnose cytomegalovirus status with high specificity and sensitivity. A total of some 180 TCR beta chains were listed by the study as associated with cytomegalovirus. Because the 87-base-pair reads could not distinguish some IMGT-functional V segments, including TRBV6-2 and TRBV6-3, those segments were excluded. A few of the identified cytomegalovirus-associated TCR beta chains were confirmed in vitro to be specific for cytomegalovirus antigens. A further reported finding was that TCR beta sequences accurately predicted the HLA-A and HLA-B alleles for most subjects in the first cohort. In a later analysis, the rate of TCR association differed among HLA loci, with DRB1 alleles having the most associated TCRs and HLA-C alleles having the fewest. A group of highly shared sequence variants was considered likely to be a technical artifact of the sequencing pipeline. In a later analysis, most CMV-associated TCR beta chains were found to appear HLA-restricted, with HLA associations seemingly driven largely by CMV exposure. In this cohort, only TCR beta chains were sequenced, and detectable features were limited by the absence of alpha or paired-chain data. In a later analysis, around 17,000 TCR beta sequences were associated with specific HLA alleles at a false discovery rate of 0.05. Assigning TCR associations to individual alleles was difficult when HLA alleles, especially DR and DQ, strongly co-occurred. In an earlier analysis of some 540 of the donors, most TCR beta V segments appeared in productive rearrangements about 90% or about 30% of the time, broadly matching IMGT annotations. Roughly uniform sequencing depth across donors was assumed in presence/absence analyses, although this assumption may not hold.

The rearranged segments are TRBV5-4 and TRBJ2-7; a confident D gene designation cannot be given. The sample taken for sequencing was PBMCs. This sequence was found in a male donor in good health and CMV-seronegative. The CDR3 amino acid sequence is: CASSLGGTYEQYF. In nucleotides, the sequence is TGTGCCAGCAGCTTGGGAGGTACTTACGAGCAGTACTTC.